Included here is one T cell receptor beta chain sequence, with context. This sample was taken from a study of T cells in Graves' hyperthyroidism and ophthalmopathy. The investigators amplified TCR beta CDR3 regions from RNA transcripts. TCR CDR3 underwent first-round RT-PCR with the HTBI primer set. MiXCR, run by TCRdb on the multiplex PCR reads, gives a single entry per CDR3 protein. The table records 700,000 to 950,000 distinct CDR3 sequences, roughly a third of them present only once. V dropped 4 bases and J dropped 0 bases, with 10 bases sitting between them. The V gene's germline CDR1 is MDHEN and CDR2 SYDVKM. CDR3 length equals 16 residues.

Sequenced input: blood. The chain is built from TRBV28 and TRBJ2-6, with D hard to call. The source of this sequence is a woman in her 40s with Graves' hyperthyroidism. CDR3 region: CASSYVQFSGANVLTF. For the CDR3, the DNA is TGTGCCAGCAGTTACGTACAGTTCTCTGGGGCCAACGTCCTGACTTTC.